This T cell receptor (beta chain) appears in the sequencing data of a study of neurological immune-mediated disorders. This CDR3 has 17 amino acids. Germline V CDR1 and CDR2: SGDLS, YYNGEE. V was clipped by 2 bases and J by 0 bases; unmatched bases: 9. It was by 5'RACE with 10-nucleotide random UMIs that the cDNA was made. From the 5' RACE reads, TCRdb called clonotypes with MiXCR, one entry per CDR3 protein. The sample contains some 30,000 distinct CDR3 sequences, approximately 5.3% of which appear only once. This clonotype was picked up many times. Sequencing was carried out using CD4+ T cells from blood. The rearrangement joins TRBV9 to TRBJ2-3; 7 positions match TRBD1. The source of this sequence is a woman between 45 and 65 years old in good health. The CDR3 is CASSVSVTGPSTDTQYF. CDR3 DNA: TGTGCCAGCAGCGTGAGCGTGACAGGGCCTAGCACAGATACGCAGTATTTT. The full variable domain, its missing parts supplied by reference TRBV9 and TRBJ2-3, is DSGVTQTPKHLITATGQRVTLRCSPRSGDLSVYWYQQSLDQGLQFLIQYYNGEERAKGNILERFSAQQFPDLHSELNLSSLELGDSALYFCASSVSVTGPSTDTQYFGPGTRLTVL.